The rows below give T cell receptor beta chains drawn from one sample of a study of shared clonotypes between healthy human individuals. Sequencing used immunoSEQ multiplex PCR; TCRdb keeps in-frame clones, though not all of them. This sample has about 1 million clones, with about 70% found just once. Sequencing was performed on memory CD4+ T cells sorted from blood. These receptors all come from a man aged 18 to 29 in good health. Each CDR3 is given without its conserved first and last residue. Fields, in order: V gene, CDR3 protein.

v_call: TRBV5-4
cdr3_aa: ASSLWRREGSGGETQY

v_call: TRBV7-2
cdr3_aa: ASSRQGGPYEQY

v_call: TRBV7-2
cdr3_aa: ASSSGLTLYEQY

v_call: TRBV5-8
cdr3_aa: ASSLYFQDGQGNEQF

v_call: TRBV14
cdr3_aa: ASSQKGGKGEKLF

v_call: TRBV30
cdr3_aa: AWSRVNYGYT

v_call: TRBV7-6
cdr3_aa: ASSFQHGSDTQY

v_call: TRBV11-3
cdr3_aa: ASSLSPGQGAQTYNEQF

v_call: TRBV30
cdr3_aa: AWSGTGGAGVNQPQH

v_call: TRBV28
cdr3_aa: ASSSSGRTNEKLF

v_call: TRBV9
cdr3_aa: ASSVGVDTQY

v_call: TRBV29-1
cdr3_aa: SVVQGNTDTQY

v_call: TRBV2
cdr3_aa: ASSSLDRGNTEAF

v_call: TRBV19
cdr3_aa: ASSPVQGHQPQH

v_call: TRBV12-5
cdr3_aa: ASGFISVNQPQH

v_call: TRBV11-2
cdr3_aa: ASSLGGGTDTQY

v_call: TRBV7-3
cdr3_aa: ASTVIGLAGGQGTDTQY

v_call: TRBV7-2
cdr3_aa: ASSLGRSAGPLGTDTQY

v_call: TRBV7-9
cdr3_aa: ASSLMSGSYNEQF

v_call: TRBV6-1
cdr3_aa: ASGQGTGGTDTQY

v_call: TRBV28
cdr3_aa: ASTSGGTDTQY

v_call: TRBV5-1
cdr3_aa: ASSVDSTDYGYT

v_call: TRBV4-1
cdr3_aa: ASSRTNSGEYEQY

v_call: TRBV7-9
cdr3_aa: ASSIRTLTETQY

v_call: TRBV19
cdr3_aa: ASSFGRTDQPQH

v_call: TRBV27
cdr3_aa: ASSFLGAEQF

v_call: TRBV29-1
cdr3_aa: SVAYGTSSYNEQF

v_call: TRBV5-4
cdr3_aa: ASSFQASDPTDTQY

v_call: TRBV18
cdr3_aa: ASSPQGYGYT

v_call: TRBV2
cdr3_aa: ASSAGTLYGYT

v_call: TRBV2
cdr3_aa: ASRKSGGKKSYEQY

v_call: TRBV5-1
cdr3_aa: ASSLAENNYGYT